This paragraph reports one T cell receptor beta chain. This entry is derived from a study of blood T cell repertoires in COVID-19. The CDR3 contains 15 residues. V lost 3 bases and J lost 0, with 9 bases in between. Germline CDR1 reads MNHEY; CDR2 reads SMNVEV (reference sequence). In the authors' methods: Reference gene primer amplification gave nucleated cell count estimates. Sequenced by immunoSEQ multiplex PCR; TCRdb stores in-frame clones only, minus some. That table supplies the V and J calls and clone size; D and trimming were determined from the DNA. The table has approximately 160,000 clones, 80% to 90% seen once.

The chain has TRBV27 and TRBJ1-5; possible D gene TRBD1, 5 bases. Sequenced material: PBMCs or T cells enriched from blood (not recorded which). This TCR derives from a man aged 50-60 years who had recovered from COVID-19. The CDR3 nucleotides are TGTGCCAGCAGTTTCAGGGTGGGTAGCAATCAGCCCCAGCATTTT. Encoded protein: CASSFRVGSNQPQHF.